This T cell receptor (beta chain) was found in a study of shared clonotypes between healthy human individuals. Some clones are missing from TCRdb's copy, which holds only in-frame ones; the method was immunoSEQ multiplex PCR. The profile shows a few million clones, over 85% of them singletons. Regarding the study as a whole: Tissue TCR repertoires likely differ from these blood-only repertoires.

On this clone itself: Its antigen remains unidentified. This CDR3 is also generated by other DNA sequences in the sample.

The germline gives CDR1 SGHNT, CDR2 YYREEE (reference sequence). V lost 1 base, J lost 1 base, and 8 bases lay in between. CDR3 length equals 14 residues. The sequenced sample was naive CD4+ T cells sorted from blood. Subset denoted: CD45RA+ positively selected. The gene calls are TRBV5-4 and TRBJ2-5, with a tentative D call TRBD1 (6 bases). This TCR was sampled from a man between 18 and 29 years old in good health. The CDR3 DNA sequence: TGTGCCAGCAGCTTGCAGGGGCTCCAAGAGACCCAGTACTTC. Translating gives CASSLQGLQETQYF. The whole variable domain, remainder taken from reference TRBV5-4 and TRBJ2-5, is ETGVTQSPTHLIKTRGQQVTLRCSSQSGHNTVSWYQQALGQGPQFIFQYYREEENGRGNFPPRFSGLQFPNYSSELNVNALELDDSALYLCASSLQGLQETQYFGPGTRLLVL.